This is a list of T cell receptor beta chains from one sample in a study of blood T cell repertoires in COVID-19. Profiling relied on immunoSEQ multiplex PCR, and the TCRdb table lists in-frame clones only, not all of them. In the table there are about 270,000 clones, over 75% of which are singletons. Sequencing was carried out using peripheral blood. Receptors were obtained from a human donor in a cohort sampled during active COVID-19. Both conserved end residues are part of each CDR3. The order of the fields is J gene, V gene, CDR3 length, clone size, CDR3 protein. Clone size, where shown, is once, few, many, or a class for clones that have expanded.

j_call: TRBJ1-1; v_call: TRBV18; cdr3_length: 14; clone_size: -; cdr3_aa: CASSPQGGYTEAFF
j_call: TRBJ1-3; v_call: TRBV19; cdr3_length: 16; clone_size: -; cdr3_aa: CASSIGTALSGNTIYF
j_call: TRBJ2-1; v_call: TRBV3-1/TRBV3-2; cdr3_length: 12; clone_size: -; cdr3_aa: CASSQASGRQFF
j_call: TRBJ2-1; v_call: TRBV24-1; cdr3_length: 18; clone_size: -; cdr3_aa: CATSDSSPTGVNYNEQFF
j_call: TRBJ2-7; v_call: TRBV4-1; cdr3_length: 16; clone_size: many; cdr3_aa: CASSQRASGRSYEQYF
j_call: TRBJ2-1; v_call: TRBV7-2; cdr3_length: 13; clone_size: -; cdr3_aa: CASTLAGGYEQFF
j_call: TRBJ2-4; v_call: TRBV6-5; cdr3_length: 15; clone_size: -; cdr3_aa: CASSYGGSGKNIQYF
j_call: TRBJ1-1; v_call: TRBV19; cdr3_length: 11; clone_size: -; cdr3_aa: CASRERDEAFF
j_call: TRBJ2-7; v_call: TRBV5-4; cdr3_length: 16; clone_size: -; cdr3_aa: CASSPQWGGGAYEQYF
j_call: TRBJ2-1; v_call: TRBV4-1; cdr3_length: 16; clone_size: -; cdr3_aa: CASSQSPAGLFNEQFF
j_call: TRBJ2-3; v_call: TRBV4-2; cdr3_length: 16; clone_size: -; cdr3_aa: CASSQVLGQGSDTQYF
j_call: TRBJ1-6; v_call: TRBV5-1; cdr3_length: 16; clone_size: -; cdr3_aa: CASSSPSGTVNSPLHF
j_call: TRBJ2-7; v_call: TRBV7-8; cdr3_length: 12; clone_size: -; cdr3_aa: CASSLQGYEQYF
j_call: TRBJ2-2; v_call: TRBV18; cdr3_length: 14; clone_size: -; cdr3_aa: CASSPLGPNGELFF
j_call: TRBJ2-7; v_call: TRBV5-1; cdr3_length: 12; clone_size: -; cdr3_aa: CASSLGASGQYF
j_call: TRBJ1-1; v_call: TRBV6-2/TRBV6-3; cdr3_length: 15; clone_size: -; cdr3_aa: CASSDPGGVGTEAFF
j_call: TRBJ1-4; v_call: TRBV29-1; cdr3_length: 16; clone_size: -; cdr3_aa: CSALEVSLPGGEKLFF
j_call: TRBJ2-7; v_call: TRBV7-8; cdr3_length: 15; clone_size: -; cdr3_aa: CASSSRLAGGDEQYF
j_call: TRBJ2-5; v_call: TRBV2; cdr3_length: 15; clone_size: once; cdr3_aa: CASRRAGGHQETQYF
j_call: TRBJ1-1; v_call: TRBV6-5; cdr3_length: 14; clone_size: -; cdr3_aa: CASSRDRIDTEAFF
j_call: TRBJ2-1; v_call: TRBV19; cdr3_length: 17; clone_size: -; cdr3_aa: CASTPWTASGRVNEQFF
j_call: TRBJ2-7; v_call: TRBV11-1; cdr3_length: 14; clone_size: -; cdr3_aa: CASSPRLAAYEQYF
j_call: TRBJ1-1; v_call: TRBV3-1/TRBV3-2; cdr3_length: 14; clone_size: once; cdr3_aa: CASSQGTGLTEAFF
j_call: TRBJ1-2; v_call: TRBV9; cdr3_length: 13; clone_size: -; cdr3_aa: CASSPQADYGYTF
j_call: TRBJ2-7; v_call: TRBV7-2; cdr3_length: 14; clone_size: -; cdr3_aa: CASSLERRSYEQYF